This TCR beta chain appears in the sequencing data of a study of CD8+ T cells in alopecia areata. Study findings and constraints: Normal scalp showed lower clonality than lesional scalp, especially alopecia totalis/universalis. Because of a solitary nonresponder, the connection of baseline CD8+ expansion to response stays uncertain.

V lost 1 base to trimming and J lost 7 bases, with 11 bases between them. CDR1 SGHVS and CDR2 FQNEAQ come from the germline V gene. The CDR3 covers 13 residues. For this clone: Its antigen is as yet unknown.

RNA extraction and reverse transcription yielded cDNA as sequencing template. TCRdb keeps only in-frame clones here, not all; method: immunoSEQ multiplex PCR. The sample records roughly 120,000 clones, 58% being singletons. Documented treatment: oral pan-JAK inhibitor, 5-10 mg twice daily. This chain joins TRBV7-8 and TRBJ2-7; D remains ambiguous. The sequencing used CD8+ T cells sorted from blood, collected at week 4, from a patient treated with tofacitinib. The TCR sequence derives from a human donor with alopecia areata. This CDR3 is CASSLERSWEQYF. CDR3 sequence (DNA): TGTGCCAGCAGCTTAGAGAGGTCGTGGGAGCAGTACTTC.